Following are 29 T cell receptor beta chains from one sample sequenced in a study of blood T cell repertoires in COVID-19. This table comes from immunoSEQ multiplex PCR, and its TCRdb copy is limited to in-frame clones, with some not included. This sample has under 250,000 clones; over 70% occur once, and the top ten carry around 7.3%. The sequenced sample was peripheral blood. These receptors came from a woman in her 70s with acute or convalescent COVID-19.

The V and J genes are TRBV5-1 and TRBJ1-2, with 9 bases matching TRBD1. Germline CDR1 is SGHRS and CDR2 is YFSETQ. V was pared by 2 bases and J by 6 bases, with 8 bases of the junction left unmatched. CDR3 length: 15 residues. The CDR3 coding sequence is TGCGCCAGCAGCTTAGGGGGACAGGGAAGGGATGGCTACACCTTC. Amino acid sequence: CASSLGGQGRDGYTF.

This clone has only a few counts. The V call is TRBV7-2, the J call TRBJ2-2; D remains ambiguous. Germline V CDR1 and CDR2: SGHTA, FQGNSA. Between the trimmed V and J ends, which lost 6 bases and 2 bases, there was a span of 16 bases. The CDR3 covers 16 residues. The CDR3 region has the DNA TGTGCCAGCAGTCCCAATGACTTAGCCAACACCGGGGAGCTGTTTTTT. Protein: CASSPNDLANTGELFF.

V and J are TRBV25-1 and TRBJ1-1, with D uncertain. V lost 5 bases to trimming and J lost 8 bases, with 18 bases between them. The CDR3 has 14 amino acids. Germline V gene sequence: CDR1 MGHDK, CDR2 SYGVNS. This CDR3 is CASSPSLALDEAFF. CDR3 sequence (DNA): TGTGCCAGCAGTCCATCTTTAGCGTTGGACGAAGCTTTCTTT.

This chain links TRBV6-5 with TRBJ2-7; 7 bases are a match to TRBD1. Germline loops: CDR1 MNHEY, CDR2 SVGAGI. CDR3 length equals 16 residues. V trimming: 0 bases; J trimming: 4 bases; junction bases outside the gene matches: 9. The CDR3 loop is CASSYSQAGGAYEQYF. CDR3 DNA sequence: TGTGCCAGCAGTTACTCTCAGGCAGGGGGAGCGTACGAGCAGTACTTC.

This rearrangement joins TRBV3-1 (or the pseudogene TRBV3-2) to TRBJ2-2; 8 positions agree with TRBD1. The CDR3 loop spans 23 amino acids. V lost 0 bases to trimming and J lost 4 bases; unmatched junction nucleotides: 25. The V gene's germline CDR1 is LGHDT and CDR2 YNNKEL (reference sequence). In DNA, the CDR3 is TGTGCCAGCAGCCAAGATTTTTCCGACAGGGGAAACCCGGGGCCCGGGGTCACCGGGGAGCTGTTTTTT. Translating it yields CASSQDFSDRGNPGPGVTGELFF.

CDR3 protein: CAWRGLLLTDTQYF. The CDR3 bases are TGTGCCTGGAGGGGACTTCTACTCACAGATACGCAGTATTTT. This sequence joins TRBV30 and TRBJ2-3, with D possibly matching TRBD2 (6 bases). The CDR3 has 14 residues. Germline CDR1 is GTSNPN and CDR2 is SVGIG (reference sequence). Trimming took off 3 bases at V and 2 bases at J, with 12 bases between the two ends.

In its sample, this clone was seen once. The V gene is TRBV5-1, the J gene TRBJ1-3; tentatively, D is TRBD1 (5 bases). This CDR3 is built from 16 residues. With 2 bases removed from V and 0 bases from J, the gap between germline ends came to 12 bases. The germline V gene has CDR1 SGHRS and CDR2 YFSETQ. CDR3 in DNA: TGCGCCAGCAGCTTTGGGGCCTCCCTCTCTGGAAACACCATATATTTT. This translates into CASSFGASLSGNTIYF.

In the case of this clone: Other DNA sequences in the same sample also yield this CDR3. The CDR3 DNA reads TGTGCCTGGAGTGTGGGACAGAACTATGGCTACACCTTC. Translation gives CAWSVGQNYGYTF. V is TRBV30 and J is TRBJ1-2; 7 bases agree with TRBD1. Per germline, CDR1 GTSNPN and CDR2 SVGIG (reference sequence). After removal of 0 bases from V and 2 bases from J, the junction contained 0 bases not matched to a gene. This CDR3 has 13 amino acids.

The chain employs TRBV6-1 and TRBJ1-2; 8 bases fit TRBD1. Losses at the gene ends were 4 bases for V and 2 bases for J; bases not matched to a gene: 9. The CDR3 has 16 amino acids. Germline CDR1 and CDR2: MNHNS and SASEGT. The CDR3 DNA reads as TGTGCCAGCAGTGTGGACAGGGCCGAAAGGAACTATGGCTACACCTTC. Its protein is CASSVDRAERNYGYTF.

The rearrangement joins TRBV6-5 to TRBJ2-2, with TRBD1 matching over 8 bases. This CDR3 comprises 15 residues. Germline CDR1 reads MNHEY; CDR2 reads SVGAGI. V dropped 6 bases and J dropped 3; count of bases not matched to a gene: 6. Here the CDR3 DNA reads TGTGCCAGCAGGGCACAGGGGGTTGACACCGGGGAGCTGTTTTTT. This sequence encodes CASRAQGVDTGELFF.

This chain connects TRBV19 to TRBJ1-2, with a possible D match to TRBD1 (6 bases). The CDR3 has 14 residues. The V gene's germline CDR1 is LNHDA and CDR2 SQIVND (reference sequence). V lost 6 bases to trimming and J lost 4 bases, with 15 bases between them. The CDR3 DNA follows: TGTGCCAGTAGCAGTGGGGGCGCGGTCTATGGCTACACCTTC. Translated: CASSSGGAVYGYTF. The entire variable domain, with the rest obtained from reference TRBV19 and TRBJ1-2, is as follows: DGGITQSPKYLFRKEGQNVTLSCEQNLNHDAMYWYRQDPGQGLRLIYYSQIVNDFQKGDIAEGYSVSREKKESFPLTVTSAQKNPTAFYLCASSSGGAVYGYTFGSGTRLTVV.

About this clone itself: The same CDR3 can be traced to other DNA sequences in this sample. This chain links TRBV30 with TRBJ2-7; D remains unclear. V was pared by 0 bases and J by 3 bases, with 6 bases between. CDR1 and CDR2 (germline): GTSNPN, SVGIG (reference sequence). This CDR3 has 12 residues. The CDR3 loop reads CAWSVQNYEQYF. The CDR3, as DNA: TGTGCCTGGAGTGTCCAAAACTACGAGCAGTACTTC.

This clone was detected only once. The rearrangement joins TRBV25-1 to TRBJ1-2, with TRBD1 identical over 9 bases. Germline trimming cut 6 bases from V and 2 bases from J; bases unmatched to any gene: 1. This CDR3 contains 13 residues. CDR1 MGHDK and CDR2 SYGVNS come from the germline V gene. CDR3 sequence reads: CASRQGANYGYTF. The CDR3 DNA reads TGTGCCAGCAGACAGGGGGCCAACTATGGCTACACCTTC.

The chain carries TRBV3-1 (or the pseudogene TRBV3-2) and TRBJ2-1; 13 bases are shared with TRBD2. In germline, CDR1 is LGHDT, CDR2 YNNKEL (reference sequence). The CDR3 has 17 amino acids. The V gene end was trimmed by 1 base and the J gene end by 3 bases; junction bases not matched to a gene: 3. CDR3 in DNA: TGTGCCAGCAGCCAAGGGACTAGCGGGGGCCTCTACAATGAGCAGTTCTTC. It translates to CASSQGTSGGLYNEQFF.

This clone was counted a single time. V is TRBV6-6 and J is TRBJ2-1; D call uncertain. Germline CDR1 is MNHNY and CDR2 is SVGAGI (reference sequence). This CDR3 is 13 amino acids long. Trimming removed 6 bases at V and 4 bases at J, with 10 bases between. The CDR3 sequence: CASSQTIYNEQFF. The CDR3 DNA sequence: TGTGCCAGCAGCCAAACTATATACAATGAGCAGTTCTTC.

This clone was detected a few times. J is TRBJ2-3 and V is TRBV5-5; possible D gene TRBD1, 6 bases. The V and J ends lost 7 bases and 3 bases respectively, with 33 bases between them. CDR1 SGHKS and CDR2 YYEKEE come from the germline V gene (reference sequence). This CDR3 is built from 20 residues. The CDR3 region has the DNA TGTGCCAGCGTCGATTGGGGACAACGCGTTTCGGTACTGTCGACAGATACGCAGTATTTT. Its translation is CASVDWGQRVSVLSTDTQYF.

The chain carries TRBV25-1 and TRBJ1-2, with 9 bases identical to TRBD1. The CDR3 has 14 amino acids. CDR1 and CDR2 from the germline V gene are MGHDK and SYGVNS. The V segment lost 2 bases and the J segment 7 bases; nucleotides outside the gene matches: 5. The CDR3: CASSEGTGYGGYTF. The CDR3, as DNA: TGTGCCAGCAGTGAAGGGACAGGGTATGGTGGCTACACCTTC.

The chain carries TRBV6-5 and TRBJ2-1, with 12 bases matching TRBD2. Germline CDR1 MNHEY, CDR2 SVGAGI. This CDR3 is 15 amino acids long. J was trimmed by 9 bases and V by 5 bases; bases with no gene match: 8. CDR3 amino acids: CASSLAGGRFVEQFF. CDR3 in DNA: TGTGCCAGCAGTCTAGCGGGGGGGCGGTTCGTTGAGCAGTTCTTC.

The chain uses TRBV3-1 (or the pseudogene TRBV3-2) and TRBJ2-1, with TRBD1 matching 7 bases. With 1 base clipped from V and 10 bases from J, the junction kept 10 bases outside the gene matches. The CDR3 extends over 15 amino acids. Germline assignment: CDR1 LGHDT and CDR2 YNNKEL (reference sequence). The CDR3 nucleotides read TGTGCCAGCAGCCAAGGTTCCGGCAGGGGGTACGAGCAGTTCTTC. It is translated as CASSQGSGRGYEQFF.

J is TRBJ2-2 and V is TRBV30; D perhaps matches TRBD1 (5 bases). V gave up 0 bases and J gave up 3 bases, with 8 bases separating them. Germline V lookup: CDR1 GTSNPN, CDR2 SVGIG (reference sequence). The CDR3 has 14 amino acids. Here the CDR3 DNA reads TGTGCCTGGAGTGTTTACAGGTACACCGGGGAGCTGTTTTTT. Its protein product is CAWSVYRYTGELFF.

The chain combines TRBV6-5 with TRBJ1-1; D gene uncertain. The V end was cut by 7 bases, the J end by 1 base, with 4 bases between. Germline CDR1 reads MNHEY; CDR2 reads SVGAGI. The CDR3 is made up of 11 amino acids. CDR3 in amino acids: CASIQNTEAFF. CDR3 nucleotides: TGTGCCAGCATTCAGAACACTGAAGCTTTCTTT.

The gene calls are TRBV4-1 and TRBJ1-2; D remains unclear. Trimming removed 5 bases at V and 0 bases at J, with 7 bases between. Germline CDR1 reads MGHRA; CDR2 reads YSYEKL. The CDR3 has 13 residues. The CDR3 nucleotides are TGCGCCAGCAGCTCGCGAGCTAACTATGGCTACACCTTC. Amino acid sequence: CASSSRANYGYTF.

CDR3: CASKKGQGGTGELFF. In DNA form, the CDR3 reads TGTGCCAGCAAGAAGGGACAGGGTGGTACCGGGGAGCTGTTTTTT. V gene TRBV9 combines with J gene TRBJ2-2; 9 positions agree with TRBD1. After removal of 6 bases from V and 5 bases from J, the junction contained 8 bases not matched to a gene. Germline CDR1 SGDLS, CDR2 YYNGEE. This CDR3 has 15 residues.

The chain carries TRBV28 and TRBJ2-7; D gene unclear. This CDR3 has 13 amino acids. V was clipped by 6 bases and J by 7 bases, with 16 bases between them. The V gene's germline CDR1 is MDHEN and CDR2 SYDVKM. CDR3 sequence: CASSPASGGEQYF. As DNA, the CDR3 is TGTGCCAGCAGCCCGGCGTCGGGTGGTGAGCAGTACTTC.

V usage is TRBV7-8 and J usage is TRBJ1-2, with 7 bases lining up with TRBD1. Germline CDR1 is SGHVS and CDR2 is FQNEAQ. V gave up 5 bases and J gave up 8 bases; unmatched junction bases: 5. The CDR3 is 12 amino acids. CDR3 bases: TGTGCCAGCAGCCCCTACAGGGGCGGCTACACCTTC. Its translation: CASSPYRGGYTF.

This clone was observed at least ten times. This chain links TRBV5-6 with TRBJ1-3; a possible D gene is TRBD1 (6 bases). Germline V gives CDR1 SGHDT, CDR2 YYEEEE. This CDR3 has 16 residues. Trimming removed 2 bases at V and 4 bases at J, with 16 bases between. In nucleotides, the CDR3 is TGTGCCAGCAGCTTAACAGGGATAGGAGCGGGAAACACCATATATTTT. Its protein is CASSLTGIGAGNTIYF.

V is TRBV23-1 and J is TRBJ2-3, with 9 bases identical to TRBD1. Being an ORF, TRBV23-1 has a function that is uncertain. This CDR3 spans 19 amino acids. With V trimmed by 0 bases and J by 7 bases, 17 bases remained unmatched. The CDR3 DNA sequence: TGCGCCAGCAGTCAATCCCCCCCCGGCCGGGACAGGGAAAGAAATACGCAGTATTTT. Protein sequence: CASSQSPPGRDRERNTQYF.

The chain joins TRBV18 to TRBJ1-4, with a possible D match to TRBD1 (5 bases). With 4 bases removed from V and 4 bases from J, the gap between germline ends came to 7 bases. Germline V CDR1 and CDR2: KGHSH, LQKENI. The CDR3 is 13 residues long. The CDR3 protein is CASSQGDNEKLFF. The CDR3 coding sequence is TGTGCCAGCTCACAAGGGGATAATGAAAAACTGTTTTTT. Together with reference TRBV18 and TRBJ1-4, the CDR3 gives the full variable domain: NAGVMQNPRHLVRRRGQEARLRCSPMKGHSHVYWYRQLPEEGLKFMVYLQKENIIDESGMPKERFSAEFPKEGPSILRIQQVVRGDSAAYFCASSQGDNEKLFFGSGTQLSVL.

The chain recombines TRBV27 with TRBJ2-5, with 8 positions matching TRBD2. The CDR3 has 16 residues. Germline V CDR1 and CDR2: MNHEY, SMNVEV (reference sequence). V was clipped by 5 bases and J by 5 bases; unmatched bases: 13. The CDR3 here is CASSPDAAGGGETQYF. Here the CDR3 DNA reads TGTGCCAGCAGTCCAGACGCGGCGGGGGGCGGGGAGACCCAGTACTTC.